This T cell receptor (beta chain) was captured by sequencing in a study of graft-versus-host responses after intestinal transplantation. As concerns this clone: Its antigen is as yet unknown.

V was pared by 4 bases and J by 6 bases, with 4 bases of the junction left unmatched. Germline V gene sequence: CDR1 SGDLS, CDR2 YYNGEE. CDR3 length equals 13 residues. Method: immunoSEQ multiplex PCR; TCRdb's copy keeps in-frame clones and lacks some. The sample includes some 93,000 clones, 90% to 95% of them seen just once. The chain recombines TRBV9 with TRBJ1-2, with TRBD1 identical over 9 bases. This sequence originates from a human donor who received an intestinal transplant. This specimen consisted of unstimulated CD8+ T cells sorted from spleen or lymph node cells, obtained before intestinal transplant. The CDR3 DNA reads TGTGCCAGCAGCACAACAGGGGGCGATGGCTACACCTTC. Amino acids: CASSTTGGDGYTF.